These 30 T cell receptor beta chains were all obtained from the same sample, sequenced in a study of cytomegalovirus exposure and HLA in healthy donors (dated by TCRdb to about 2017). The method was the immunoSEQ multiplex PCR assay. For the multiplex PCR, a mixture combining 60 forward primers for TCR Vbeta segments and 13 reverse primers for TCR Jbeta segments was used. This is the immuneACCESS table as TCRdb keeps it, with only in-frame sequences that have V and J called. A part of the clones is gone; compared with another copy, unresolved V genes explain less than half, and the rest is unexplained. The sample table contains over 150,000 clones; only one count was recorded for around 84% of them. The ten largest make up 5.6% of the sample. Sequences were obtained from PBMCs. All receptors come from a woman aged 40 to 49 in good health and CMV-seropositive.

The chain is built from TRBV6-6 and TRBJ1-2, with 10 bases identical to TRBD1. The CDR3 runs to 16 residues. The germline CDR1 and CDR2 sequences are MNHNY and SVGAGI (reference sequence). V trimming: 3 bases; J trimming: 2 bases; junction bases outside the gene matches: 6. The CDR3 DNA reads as TGTGCCAGCAGTTATAAGGGACAGGGGCGCAACTATGGCTACACCTTC. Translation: CASSYKGQGRNYGYTF.

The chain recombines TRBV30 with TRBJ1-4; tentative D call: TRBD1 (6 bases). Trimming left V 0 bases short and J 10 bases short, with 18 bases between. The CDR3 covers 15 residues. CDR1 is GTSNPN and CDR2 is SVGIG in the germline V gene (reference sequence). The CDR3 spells CAWSVRGGSGGKLFF. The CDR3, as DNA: TGTGCCTGGAGTGTACGGGGGGGCTCTGGGGGAAAACTGTTTTTT.

The CDR3 DNA reads as TGTGCCAGTAGCCCCGGGACAGGGGCGAACGAGCAGTACTTC. This encodes CASSPGTGANEQYF. The rearrangement links TRBV19 to TRBJ2-7; 10 bases match TRBD1. The germline CDR1 and CDR2 sequences are LNHDA and SQIVND (reference sequence). The V gene end was trimmed by 6 bases and the J gene end by 5 bases; junction bases not matched to a gene: 7. This CDR3 region has 14 residues.

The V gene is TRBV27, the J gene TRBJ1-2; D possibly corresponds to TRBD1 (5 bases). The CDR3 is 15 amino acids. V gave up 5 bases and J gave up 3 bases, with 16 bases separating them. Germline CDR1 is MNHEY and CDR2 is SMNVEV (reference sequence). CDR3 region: CASSPLTGVDYGYTF. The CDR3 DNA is TGTGCCAGCAGTCCATTGACGGGGGTCGACTATGGCTACACCTTC.

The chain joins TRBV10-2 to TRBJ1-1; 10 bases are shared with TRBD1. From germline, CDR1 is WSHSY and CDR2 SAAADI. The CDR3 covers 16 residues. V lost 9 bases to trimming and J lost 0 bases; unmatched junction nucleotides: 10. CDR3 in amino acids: CASRDRGSVMNTEAFF. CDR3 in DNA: TGCGCCAGTCGGGACAGGGGATCTGTGATGAACACTGAAGCTTTCTTT.

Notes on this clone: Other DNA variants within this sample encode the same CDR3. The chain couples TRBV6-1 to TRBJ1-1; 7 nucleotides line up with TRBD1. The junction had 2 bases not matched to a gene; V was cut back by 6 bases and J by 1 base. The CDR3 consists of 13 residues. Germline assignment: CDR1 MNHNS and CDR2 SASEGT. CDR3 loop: CASRRGQNTEAFF. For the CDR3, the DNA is TGTGCCAGCAGAAGGGGGCAGAACACTGAAGCTTTCTTT.

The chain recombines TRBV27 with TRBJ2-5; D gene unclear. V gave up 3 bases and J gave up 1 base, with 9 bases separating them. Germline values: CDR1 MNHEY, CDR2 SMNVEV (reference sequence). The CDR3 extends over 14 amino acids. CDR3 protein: CASSLWASQETQYF. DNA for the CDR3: TGTGCCAGCAGTTTGTGGGCCAGCCAAGAGACCCAGTACTTC.

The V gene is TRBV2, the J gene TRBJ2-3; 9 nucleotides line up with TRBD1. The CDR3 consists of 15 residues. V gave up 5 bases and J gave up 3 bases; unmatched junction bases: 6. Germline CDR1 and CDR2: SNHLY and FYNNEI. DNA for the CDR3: TGTGCCAGCAGTATACAGGGGGCGCAAACAGATACGCAGTATTTT. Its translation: CASSIQGAQTDTQYF.

The CDR3, as DNA: TGTGCCAGCCCCGAGAATACTAGACTAGCGGGAGGTGCAGATACGCAGTATTTT. The encoded protein is CASPENTRLAGGADTQYF. The chain is built from TRBV27 and TRBJ2-3; 13 nucleotides match TRBD2. CDR3 length equals 18 residues. V lost 8 bases to trimming and J lost 4 bases; unmatched junction nucleotides: 15. From germline, CDR1 is MNHEY and CDR2 SMNVEV (reference sequence).

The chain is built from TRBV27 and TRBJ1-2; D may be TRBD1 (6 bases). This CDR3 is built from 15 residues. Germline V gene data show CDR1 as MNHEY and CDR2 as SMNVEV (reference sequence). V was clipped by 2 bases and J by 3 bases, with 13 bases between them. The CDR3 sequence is CASSLMPPGDYGYTF. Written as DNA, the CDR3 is TGTGCCAGCAGTTTAATGCCCCCAGGGGACTATGGCTACACCTTC.

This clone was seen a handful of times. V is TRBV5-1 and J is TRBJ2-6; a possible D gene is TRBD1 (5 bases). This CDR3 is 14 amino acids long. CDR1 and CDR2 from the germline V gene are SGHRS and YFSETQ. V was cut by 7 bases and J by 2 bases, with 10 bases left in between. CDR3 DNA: TGCGCCAGCTGGCAGGGTCCTGGGGCCAACGTCCTGACTTTC. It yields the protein CASWQGPGANVLTF.

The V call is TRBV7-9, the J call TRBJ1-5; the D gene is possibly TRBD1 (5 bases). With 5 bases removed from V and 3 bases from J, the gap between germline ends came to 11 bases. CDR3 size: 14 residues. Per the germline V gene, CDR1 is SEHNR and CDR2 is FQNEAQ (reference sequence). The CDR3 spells CASSPAGDNQPQHF. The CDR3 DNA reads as TGTGCCAGCAGCCCGGCGGGGGACAATCAGCCCCAGCATTTT.

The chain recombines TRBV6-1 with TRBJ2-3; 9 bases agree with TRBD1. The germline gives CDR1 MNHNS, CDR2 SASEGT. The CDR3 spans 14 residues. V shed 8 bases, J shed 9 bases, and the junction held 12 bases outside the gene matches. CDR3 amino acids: CASYSGQGRLTQYF. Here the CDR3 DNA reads TGTGCCAGCTACTCAGGACAGGGGCGGTTAACGCAGTATTTT.

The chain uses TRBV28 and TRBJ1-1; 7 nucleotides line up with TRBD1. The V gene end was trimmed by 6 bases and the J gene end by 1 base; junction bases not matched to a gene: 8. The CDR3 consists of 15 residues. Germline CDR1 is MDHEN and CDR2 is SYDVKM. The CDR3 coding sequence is TGTGCCAGCAGCTATCGACAGGGAAGGAACACTGAAGCTTTCTTT. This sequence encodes CASSYRQGRNTEAFF.

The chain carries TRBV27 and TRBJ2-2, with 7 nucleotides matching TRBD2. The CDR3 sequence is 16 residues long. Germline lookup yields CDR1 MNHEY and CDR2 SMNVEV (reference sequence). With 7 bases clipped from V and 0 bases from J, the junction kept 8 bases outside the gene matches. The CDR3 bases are TGTGCCAGCAAGAGTTTGGGAGGGCCGAACACCGGGGAGCTGTTTTTT. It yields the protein CASKSLGGPNTGELFF.

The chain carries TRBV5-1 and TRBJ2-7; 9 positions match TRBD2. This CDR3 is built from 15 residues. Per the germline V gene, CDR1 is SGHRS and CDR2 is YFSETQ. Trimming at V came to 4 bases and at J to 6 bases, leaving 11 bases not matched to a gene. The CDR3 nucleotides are TGCGCCAGCAGCGGCGGGGGGGGAGGGCCACGCGAGCAGTACTTC. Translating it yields CASSGGGGGPREQYF.

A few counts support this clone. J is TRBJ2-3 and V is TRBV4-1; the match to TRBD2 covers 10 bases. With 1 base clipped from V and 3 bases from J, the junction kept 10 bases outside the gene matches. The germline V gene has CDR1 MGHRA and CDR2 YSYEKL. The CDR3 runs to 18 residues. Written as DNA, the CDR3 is TGCGCCAGCAGCCAAGCGTCTTTGTCTAGCGGGAGTACAGATACGCAGTATTTT. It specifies CASSQASLSSGSTDTQYF.

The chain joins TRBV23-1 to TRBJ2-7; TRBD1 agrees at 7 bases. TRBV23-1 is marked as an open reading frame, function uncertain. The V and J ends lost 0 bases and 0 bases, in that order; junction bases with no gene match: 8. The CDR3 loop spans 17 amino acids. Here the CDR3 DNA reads TGCGCCAGCAGTCAATCAGGGGAACAGGGGAACTCCTACGAGCAGTACTTC. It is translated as CASSQSGEQGNSYEQYF.

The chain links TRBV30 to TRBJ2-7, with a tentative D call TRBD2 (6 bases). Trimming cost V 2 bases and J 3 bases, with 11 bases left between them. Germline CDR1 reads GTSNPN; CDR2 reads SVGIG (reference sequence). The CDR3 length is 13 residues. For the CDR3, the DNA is TGTGCCTGGAGTCACGGGGACTTCTACGAGCAGTACTTC. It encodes CAWSHGDFYEQYF.

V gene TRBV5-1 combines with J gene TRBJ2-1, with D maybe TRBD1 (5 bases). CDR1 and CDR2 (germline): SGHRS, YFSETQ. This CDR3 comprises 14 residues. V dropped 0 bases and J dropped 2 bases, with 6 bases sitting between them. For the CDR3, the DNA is TGCGCCAGCAGCTTGGGACAGACCTACAATGAGCAGTTCTTC. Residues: CASSLGQTYNEQFF.

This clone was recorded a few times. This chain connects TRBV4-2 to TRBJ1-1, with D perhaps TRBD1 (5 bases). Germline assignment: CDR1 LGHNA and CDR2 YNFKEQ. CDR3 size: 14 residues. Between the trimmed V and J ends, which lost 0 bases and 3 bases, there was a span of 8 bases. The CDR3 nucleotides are TGTGCCAGCAGCCAAGATTGGGGGGACACTGAAGCTTTCTTT. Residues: CASSQDWGDTEAFF.

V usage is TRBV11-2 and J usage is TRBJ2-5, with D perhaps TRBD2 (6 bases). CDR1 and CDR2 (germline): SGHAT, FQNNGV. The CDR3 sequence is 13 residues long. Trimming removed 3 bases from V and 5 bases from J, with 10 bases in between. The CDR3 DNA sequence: TGTGCCAGCAGCTTGGGGGGTCGGGAGACCCAGTACTTC. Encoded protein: CASSLGGRETQYF. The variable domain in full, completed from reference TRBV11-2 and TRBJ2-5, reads EAGVAQSPRYKIIEKRQSVAFWCNPISGHATLYWYQQILGQGPKLLIQFQNNGVVDDSQLPKDRFSAERLKGVDSTLKIQPAKLEDSAVYLCASSLGGRETQYFGPGTRLLVL.

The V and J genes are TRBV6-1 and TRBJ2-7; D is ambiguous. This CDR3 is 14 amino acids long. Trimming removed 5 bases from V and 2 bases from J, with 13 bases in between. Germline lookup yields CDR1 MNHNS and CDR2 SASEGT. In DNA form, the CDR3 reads TGTGCCAGCAGTAGAAATGGGCAGACCTACGAGCAGTACTTC. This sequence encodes CASSRNGQTYEQYF.

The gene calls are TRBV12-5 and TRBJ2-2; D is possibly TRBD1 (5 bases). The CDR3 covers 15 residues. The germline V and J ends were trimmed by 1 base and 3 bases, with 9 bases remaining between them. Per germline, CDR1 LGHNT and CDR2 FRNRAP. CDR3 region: CASGLGRVDTGELFF. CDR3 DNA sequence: TGTGCTAGTGGTTTGGGCAGGGTCGACACCGGGGAGCTGTTTTTT.

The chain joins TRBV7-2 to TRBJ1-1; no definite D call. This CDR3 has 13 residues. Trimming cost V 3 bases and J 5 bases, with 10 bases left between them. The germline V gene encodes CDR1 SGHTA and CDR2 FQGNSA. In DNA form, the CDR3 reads TGTGCCAGCAGCTTCAGCAGGCAGACTGAAGCTTTCTTT. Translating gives CASSFSRQTEAFF.

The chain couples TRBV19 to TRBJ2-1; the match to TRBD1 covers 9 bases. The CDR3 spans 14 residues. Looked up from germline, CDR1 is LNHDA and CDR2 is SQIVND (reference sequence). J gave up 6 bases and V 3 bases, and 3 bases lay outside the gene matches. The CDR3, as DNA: TGTGCCAGTAGTATGGGACAGGGACTCAATGAGCAGTTCTTC. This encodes CASSMGQGLNEQFF.

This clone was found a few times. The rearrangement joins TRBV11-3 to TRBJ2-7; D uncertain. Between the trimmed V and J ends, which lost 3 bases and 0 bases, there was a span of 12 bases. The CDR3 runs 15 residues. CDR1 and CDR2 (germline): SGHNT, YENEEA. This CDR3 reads CASSFRSTSSYEQYF. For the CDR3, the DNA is TGTGCCAGCAGCTTCCGCTCGACATCCTCCTACGAGCAGTACTTC.

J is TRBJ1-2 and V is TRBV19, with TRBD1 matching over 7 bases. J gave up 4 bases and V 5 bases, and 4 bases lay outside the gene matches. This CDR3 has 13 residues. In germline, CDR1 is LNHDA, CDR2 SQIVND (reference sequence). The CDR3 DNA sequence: TGTGCCAGTAGTCTGGGACAGCCCTATGGCTACACCTTC. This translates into CASSLGQPYGYTF.

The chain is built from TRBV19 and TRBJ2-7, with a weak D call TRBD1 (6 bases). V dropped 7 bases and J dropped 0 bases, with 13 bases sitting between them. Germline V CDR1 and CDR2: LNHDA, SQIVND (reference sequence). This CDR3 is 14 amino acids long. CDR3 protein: CASKTTGISYEQYF. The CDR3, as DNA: TGTGCCAGTAAAACGACAGGAATCTCCTACGAGCAGTACTTC.

The CDR3 region has the DNA TGTGCCTGGAGTATTGGGACAGGGGTGGATACGCAGTATTTT. Translating it yields CAWSIGTGVDTQYF. The rearrangement uses TRBV30 and TRBJ2-3; 10 bases fit TRBD1. Trimming cost V 2 bases and J 6 bases; bases outside gene matches: 5. Germline lookup yields CDR1 GTSNPN and CDR2 SVGIG (reference sequence). CDR3 size: 14 residues.